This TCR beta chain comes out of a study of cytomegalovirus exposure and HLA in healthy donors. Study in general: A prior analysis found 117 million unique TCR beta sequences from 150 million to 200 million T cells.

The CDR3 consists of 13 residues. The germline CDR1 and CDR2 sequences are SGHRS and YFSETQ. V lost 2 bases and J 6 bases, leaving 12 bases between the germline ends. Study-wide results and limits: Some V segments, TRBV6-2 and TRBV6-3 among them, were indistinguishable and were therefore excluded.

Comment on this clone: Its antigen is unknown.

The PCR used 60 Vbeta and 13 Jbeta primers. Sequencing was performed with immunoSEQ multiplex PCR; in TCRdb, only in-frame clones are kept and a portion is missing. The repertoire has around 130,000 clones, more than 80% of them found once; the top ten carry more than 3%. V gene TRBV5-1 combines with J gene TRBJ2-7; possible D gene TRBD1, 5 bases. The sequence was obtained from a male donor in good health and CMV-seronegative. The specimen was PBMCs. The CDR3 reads CASSFRGDSEQYF. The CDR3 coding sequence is TGCGCCAGCAGCTTTAGGGGCGACTCCGAGCAGTACTTC.